Each of the 21 T cell receptor beta chains below was sequenced from the same sample in a study of beta chain features in type 1 diabetes. The antigens of these receptors remain unknown. The whole isolated RNA underwent reverse transcription, so sequencing captured expressed TCRB transcripts. The table came from immunoSEQ multiplex PCR; TCRdb's copy has only in-frame clones and leaves some out. The data show 250,000 to 300,000 clones, approximately 15% seen once. Notes on the study in general: There was a moderate but significant shortening of TCRB CDR3s in all four CD4+ subsets of Type 1 diabetes patients.

Material for sequencing was naive CD4+ T cells from blood. The receptors come from a man aged 25 to 40 with type 1 diabetes.

The chain employs TRBV5-1 and TRBJ2-3; 10 nucleotides agree with TRBD1. CDR1 is SGHRS and CDR2 is YFSETQ in the germline V gene. The CDR3 sequence is 16 residues long. Trimming took 5 bases from V and 2 from J; bases not matched to a gene: 8. CDR3 region: CASSPPGQGITDTQYF. CDR3 nucleotide sequence: TGCGCCAGCAGTCCTCCGGGACAGGGGATCACAGATACGCAGTATTTT.

This clone has more than one count but fewer than ten. V gene TRBV28 combines with J gene TRBJ2-3; 13 bases align to TRBD2. V lost 6 bases to trimming and J lost 5 bases; unmatched junction nucleotides: 2. The germline V gene encodes CDR1 MDHEN and CDR2 SYDVKM. CDR3 length: 14 residues. The CDR3 DNA is TGTGCCAGCAGACTAGCGGGAGGGATAGATACGCAGTATTTT. This codes for CASRLAGGIDTQYF.

This clone was counted between two and nine times. The chain is built from TRBV27 and TRBJ2-5, with 8 nucleotides matching TRBD1. CDR3 length: 14 residues. Germline V lookup: CDR1 MNHEY, CDR2 SMNVEV (reference sequence). The ends lost 4 bases at V and 4 bases at J; junction bases unmatched: 5. In DNA, the CDR3 is TGTGCCAGCAGTTCGACAGGGGCTGGAGAGACCCAGTACTTC. Amino acids: CASSSTGAGETQYF.

The chain uses TRBV19 and TRBJ1-1, with D possibly being TRBD1 (5 bases). Between the trimmed V and J ends, which lost 10 bases and 1 base, there was a span of 13 bases. This CDR3 has 13 residues. Germline V CDR1 and CDR2: LNHDA, SQIVND (reference sequence). CDR3 sequence: CATGQAKNTEAFF. The DNA for the CDR3 is TGTGCCACAGGGCAGGCGAAGAACACTGAAGCTTTCTTT.

The rearrangement joins TRBV7-8 to TRBJ2-7, with 8 bases matching TRBD2. The CDR3 has 15 amino acids. In germline, CDR1 is SGHVS, CDR2 FQNEAQ. Unmatched junction bases numbered 11, after V lost 5 bases and J lost 5 bases. The CDR3 is CASSIPRTSIHEQYF. CDR3 sequence (DNA): TGTGCCAGCAGCATACCTCGGACTAGCATCCACGAGCAGTACTTC.

This clone has a handful of counts. The chain joins TRBV7-2 to TRBJ1-1, with D maybe TRBD1 (5 bases). Germline lookup yields CDR1 SGHTA and CDR2 FQGNSA. The V and J ends lost 0 bases and 8 bases respectively, with 10 bases between them. This CDR3 is 13 amino acids long. The CDR3 DNA is TGTGCCAGCAGCTTAGCGAGTCAGGGAGAAGCTTTCTTT. Protein: CASSLASQGEAFF.

This clone was detected only a few times. The chain couples TRBV2 to TRBJ2-5; D ambiguous. The CDR3 is 13 amino acids. Per the germline V gene, CDR1 is SNHLY and CDR2 is FYNNEI. Trimming stripped 7 bases from V and 0 bases from J, with 9 bases between. DNA for the CDR3: TGTGCCAGCACTTTAGTGTACCAAGAGACCCAGTACTTC. Encoded protein: CASTLVYQETQYF.

This clone showed up just a few times. The chain combines TRBV2 with TRBJ2-3; 9 nucleotides line up with TRBD2. The germline V gene has CDR1 SNHLY and CDR2 FYNNEI. This CDR3 is 14 amino acids long. Unmatched junction bases numbered 4, after V lost 8 bases and J lost 1 base. CDR3 sequence (DNA): TGTGCCAGCCGCAGGACTAGCGGCACAGATACGCAGTATTTT. Protein: CASRRTSGTDTQYF.

The rearrangement links TRBV2 to TRBJ2-5; weak D call: TRBD2 (5 bases). Germline V CDR1 and CDR2: SNHLY, FYNNEI. The CDR3 sequence is 12 residues long. V was cut by 7 bases and J by 2 bases, with 8 bases left in between. The CDR3 DNA reads as TGTGCCAGCACCCGGGATCAAGAGACCCAGTACTTC. Translating gives CASTRDQETQYF.

V is TRBV4-2 and J is TRBJ2-3; possible D gene TRBD2, 5 bases. The germline V gene encodes CDR1 LGHNA and CDR2 YNFKEQ. This CDR3 has 15 residues. V lost 1 base, J lost 0 bases, and 8 bases lay in between. CDR3 sequence: CASSQGGPSTDTQYF. In DNA form, the CDR3 reads TGTGCCAGCAGCCAAGGCGGGCCCAGCACAGATACGCAGTATTTT.

This clone has more than one count but fewer than ten. The chain recombines TRBV5-1 with TRBJ1-1; D is uncertain. Germline loops: CDR1 SGHRS, CDR2 YFSETQ. The CDR3 spans 14 residues. Trimming cost V 1 base and J 1 base, with 8 bases left between them. The CDR3, as DNA: TGCGCCAGCAGCTTGTCTTCGAGGAACACTGAAGCTTTCTTT. It specifies CASSLSSRNTEAFF.

This clone turned up a few times. The rearrangement uses TRBV20-1 and TRBJ2-7; D unresolved. The V and J ends lost 3 bases and 4 bases respectively, with 7 bases between them. The CDR3 has 11 residues. In germline, CDR1 is DFQATT, CDR2 SNEGSKA (reference sequence). The CDR3 sequence is CSASSTYEQYF. DNA for the CDR3: TGCAGTGCTAGTTCAACTTACGAGCAGTACTTC.

V gene TRBV19 combines with J gene TRBJ1-1; 10 bases are a match to TRBD1. Trimming took 4 bases from V and 4 from J; bases not matched to a gene: 3. The CDR3 totals 14 residues. CDR1 LNHDA and CDR2 SQIVND come from the germline V gene (reference sequence). Written as DNA, the CDR3 is TGTGCCAGTAGTACGGGACAGGGGTTCACTGAAGCTTTCTTT. Amino acids: CASSTGQGFTEAFF.

This chain links TRBV29-1 with TRBJ2-7; maybe TRBD1 (5 bases). CDR1 SQVTM and CDR2 ANQGSEA come from the germline V gene. The CDR3 has 14 residues. V lost 4 bases and J lost 0, with 13 bases in between. DNA for the CDR3: TGCAGCGTTGGCCCGCGACAGAGCTCCTACGAGCAGTACTTC. Its protein is CSVGPRQSSYEQYF.

The chain is built from TRBV13 and TRBJ2-7; D not resolved. The V end lost 4 bases, the J end lost 7 bases, and 11 bases lay between the germline ends. Germline V gives CDR1 PRHDT, CDR2 FYEKMQ (reference sequence). CDR3 length equals 12 residues. CDR3 sequence reads: CASSSPRREQYF. As DNA, the CDR3 is TGTGCCAGCAGCTCCCCCCGCCGGGAGCAGTACTTC.

V and J are TRBV27 and TRBJ2-7; 8 nucleotides align to TRBD1. J was trimmed by 2 bases and V by 5 bases; bases with no gene match: 5. Germline V lookup: CDR1 MNHEY, CDR2 SMNVEV (reference sequence). The CDR3 runs 14 residues. CDR3 sequence (DNA): TGTGCCAGCAGTAGGACAGGGATAGCCTACGAGCAGTACTTC. It is translated as CASSRTGIAYEQYF.

V usage is TRBV29-1 and J usage is TRBJ2-7; no reliable D call. Trimming stripped 3 bases from V and 7 bases from J, with 16 bases between. CDR3 length: 13 amino acids. Per germline, CDR1 SQVTM and CDR2 ANQGSEA. The CDR3 nucleotides are TGCAGCGTTGACCGTATACAGTCTGGGGAGCAGTACTTC. Protein: CSVDRIQSGEQYF.

The chain carries TRBV6-6 and TRBJ1-1, with D unclear. CDR1 is MNHNY and CDR2 is SVGAGI in the germline V gene (reference sequence). Deletions cut 6 bases from V and 1 base from J, with 12 bases between. The CDR3 totals 14 residues. The chain's CDR3 is CASRGRTSNTEAFF. The CDR3 DNA sequence: TGTGCCAGCAGGGGGAGGACTTCGAACACTGAAGCTTTCTTT.

This clone was detected only a few times. V and J are TRBV27 and TRBJ2-5; TRBD2 might be the D (5 bases). The ends were cut back, 3 bases at V and 3 bases at J, with 11 bases in the middle. The CDR3 runs to 14 residues. Per the germline V gene, CDR1 is MNHEY and CDR2 is SMNVEV (reference sequence). CDR3 sequence: CASSFMNSEETQYF. Written as DNA, the CDR3 is TGTGCCAGCAGTTTTATGAATAGCGAAGAGACCCAGTACTTC.

In this sample, this clone turned up a few times. The chain links TRBV5-4 to TRBJ2-5; TRBD2 matches at 11 bases. V trimming: 4 bases; J trimming: 4 bases; junction bases outside the gene matches: 3. This CDR3 has 14 residues. The germline gives CDR1 SGHNT, CDR2 YYREEE (reference sequence). The CDR3 protein is CASSVAGGGETQYF. CDR3 nucleotide sequence: TGTGCCAGCAGCGTAGCGGGGGGGGGAGAGACCCAGTACTTC.

The gene calls are TRBV29-1 and TRBJ2-3; D is possibly TRBD2 (6 bases). Germline values: CDR1 SQVTM, CDR2 ANQGSEA. V shed 6 bases and J shed 4 bases, with 17 bases lying between them. CDR3 length equals 14 residues. This chain's CDR3 is CSVARREPADTQYF. The CDR3 nucleotides read TGCAGCGTAGCCCGCCGGGAGCCAGCAGATACGCAGTATTTT.